This TCR beta chain originates from a study of T cells in Graves' hyperthyroidism and ophthalmopathy. The overall study: Peripheral blood was collected at initial diagnosis, before any treatment.

V was pared by 0 bases and J by 3 bases, with 12 bases between. CDR3 length: 16 residues. The germline CDR1 and CDR2 sequences are MNHEY and SMNVEV (reference sequence). Stability of Graves' hyperthyroidism was defined as absent ophthalmopathy progression within 18 months. Study findings and constraints: Blood samples included most of the expanded thyroid clonotypes exceeding 0.001.

With regard to this clonotype: Antigen specificity is unknown.

Amplified TCR beta CDR3 regions came from RNA transcripts. Initially, a first-round RT-PCR of the TCR CDR3 employed the HTBI primer set. TCRdb re-analysed the multiplex PCR reads in MiXCR, keeping a single row per CDR3 protein. The sample records 600,000 to 900,000 distinct CDR3 sequences, about 15% being singletons. The source is a man between 18 and 35 years old with Graves' hyperthyroidism. The chain recombines TRBV27 with TRBJ2-1, with D perhaps TRBD2 (6 bases). The sequenced material came from blood. The DNA for the CDR3 is TGTGCCAGCAGTTTATCATCCGGGAGATTCTACAATGAGCAGTTCTTC. This gives the protein CASSLSSGRFYNEQFF.